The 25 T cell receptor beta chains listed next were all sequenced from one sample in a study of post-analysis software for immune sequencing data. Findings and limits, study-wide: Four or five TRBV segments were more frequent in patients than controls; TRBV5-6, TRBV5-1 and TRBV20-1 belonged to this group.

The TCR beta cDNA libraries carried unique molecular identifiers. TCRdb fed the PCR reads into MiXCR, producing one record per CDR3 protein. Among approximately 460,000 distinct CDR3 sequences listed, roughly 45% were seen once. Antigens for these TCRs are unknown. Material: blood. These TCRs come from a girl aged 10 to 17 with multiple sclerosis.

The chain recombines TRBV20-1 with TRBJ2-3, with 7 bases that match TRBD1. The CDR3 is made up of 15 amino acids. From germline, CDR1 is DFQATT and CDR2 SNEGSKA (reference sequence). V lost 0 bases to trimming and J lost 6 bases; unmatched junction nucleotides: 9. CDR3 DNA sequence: TGCAGTGCTAGAGATGTACGACAGGGTGCGGATACGCAGTATTTT. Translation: CSARDVRQGADTQYF.

CDR3 DNA: TGTGCCAGCTCACCAGAGGCAGGTTATGAGGAGCAGTACTTC. Protein sequence: CASSPEAGYEEQYF. The chain is built from TRBV18 and TRBJ2-7; D is uncertain. Trimming stripped 2 bases from V and 7 bases from J, with 15 bases between. This CDR3 has 14 amino acids. Germline-derived CDR1 and CDR2 are KGHSH and LQKENI.

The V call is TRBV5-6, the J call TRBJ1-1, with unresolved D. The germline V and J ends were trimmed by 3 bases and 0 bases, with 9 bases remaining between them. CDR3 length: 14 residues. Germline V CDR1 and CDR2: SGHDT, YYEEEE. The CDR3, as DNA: TGTGCCAGCAGCTGGGTGGCGGTGAACACTGAAGCTTTCTTT. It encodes CASSWVAVNTEAFF.

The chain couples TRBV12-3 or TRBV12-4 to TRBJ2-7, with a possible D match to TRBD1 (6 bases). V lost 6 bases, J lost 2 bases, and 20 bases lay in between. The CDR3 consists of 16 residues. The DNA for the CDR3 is TGTGCCAGCAGCCAAGGGACGGGACAAAATACCTACGAGCAGTACTTC. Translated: CASSQGTGQNTYEQYF.

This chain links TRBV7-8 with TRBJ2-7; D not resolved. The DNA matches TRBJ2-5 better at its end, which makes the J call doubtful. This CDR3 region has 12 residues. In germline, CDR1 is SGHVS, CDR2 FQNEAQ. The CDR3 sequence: CASSYPGETQYF. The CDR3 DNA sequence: TGTGCCAGCAGCTACCCCGGGGAGACCCAGTACTTC.

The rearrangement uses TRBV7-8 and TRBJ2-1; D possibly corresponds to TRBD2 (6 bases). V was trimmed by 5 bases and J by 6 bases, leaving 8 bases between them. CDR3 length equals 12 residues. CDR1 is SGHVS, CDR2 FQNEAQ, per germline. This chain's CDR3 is CASSMGGNEQFF. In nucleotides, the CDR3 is TGTGCCAGCAGCATGGGGGGCAATGAGCAGTTCTTC.

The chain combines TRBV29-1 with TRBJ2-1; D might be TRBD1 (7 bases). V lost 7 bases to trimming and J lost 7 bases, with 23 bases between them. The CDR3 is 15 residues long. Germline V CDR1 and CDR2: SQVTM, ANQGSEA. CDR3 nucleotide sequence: TGCAGCGCCTCCGAGACAGGGAGGACAAGGAATGAGCAGTTCTTC. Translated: CSASETGRTRNEQFF.

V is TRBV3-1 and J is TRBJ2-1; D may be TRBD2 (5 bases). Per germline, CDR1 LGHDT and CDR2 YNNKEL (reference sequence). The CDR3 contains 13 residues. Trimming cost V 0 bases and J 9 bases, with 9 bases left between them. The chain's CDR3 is CASSQDRLAEQFF. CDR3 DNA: TGTGCCAGCAGCCAAGATCGCCTAGCTGAGCAGTTCTTC.

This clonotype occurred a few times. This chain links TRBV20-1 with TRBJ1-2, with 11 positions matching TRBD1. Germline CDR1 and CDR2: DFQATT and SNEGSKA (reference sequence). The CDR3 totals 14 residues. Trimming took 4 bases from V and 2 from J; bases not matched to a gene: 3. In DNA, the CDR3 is TGCAGTGCTATGGGACAGGGGGTCAACTATGGCTACACCTTC. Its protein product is CSAMGQGVNYGYTF.

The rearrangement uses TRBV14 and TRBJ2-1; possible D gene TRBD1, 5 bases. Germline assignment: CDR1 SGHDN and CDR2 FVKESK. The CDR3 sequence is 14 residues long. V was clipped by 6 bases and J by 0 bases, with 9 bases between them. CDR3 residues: CASRSTGSYNEQFF. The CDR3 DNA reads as TGTGCCAGCAGAAGTACAGGCTCCTACAATGAGCAGTTCTTC.

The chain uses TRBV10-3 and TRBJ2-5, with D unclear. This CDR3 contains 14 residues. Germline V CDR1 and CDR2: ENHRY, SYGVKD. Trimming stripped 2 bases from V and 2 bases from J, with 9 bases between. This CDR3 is CAISEVYRQETQYF. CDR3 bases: TGTGCCATCAGTGAGGTATACAGACAAGAGACCCAGTACTTC.

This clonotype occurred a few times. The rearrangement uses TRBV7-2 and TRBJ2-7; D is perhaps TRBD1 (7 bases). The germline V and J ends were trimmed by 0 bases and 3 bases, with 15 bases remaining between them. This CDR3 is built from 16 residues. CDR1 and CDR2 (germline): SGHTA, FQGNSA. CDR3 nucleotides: TGTGCCAGCAGCTTAGCGGGGGGACAGTCAAACTACGAGCAGTACTTC. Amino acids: CASSLAGGQSNYEQYF. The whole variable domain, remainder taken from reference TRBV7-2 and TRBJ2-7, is GAGVSQSPSNKVTEKGKDVELRCDPISGHTALYWYRQSLGQGLEFLIYFQGNSAPDKSGLPSDRFSAERTGGSVSTLTIQRTQQEDSAVYLCASSLAGGQSNYEQYFGPGTRLTVT.

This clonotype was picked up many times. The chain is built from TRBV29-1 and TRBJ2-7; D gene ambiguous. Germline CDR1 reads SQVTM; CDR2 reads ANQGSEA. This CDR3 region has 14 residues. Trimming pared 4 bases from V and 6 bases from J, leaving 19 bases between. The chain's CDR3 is CSVGGATSIAEQYF. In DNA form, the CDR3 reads TGCAGCGTTGGAGGAGCAACATCCATTGCCGAGCAGTACTTC.

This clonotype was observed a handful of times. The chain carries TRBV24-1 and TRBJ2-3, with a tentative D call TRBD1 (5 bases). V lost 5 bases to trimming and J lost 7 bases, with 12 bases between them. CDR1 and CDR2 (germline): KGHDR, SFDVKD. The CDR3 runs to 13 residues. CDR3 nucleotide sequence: TGTGCCACCAGTGCCCCAGGGAAACATACGCAGTATTTT. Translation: CATSAPGKHTQYF.

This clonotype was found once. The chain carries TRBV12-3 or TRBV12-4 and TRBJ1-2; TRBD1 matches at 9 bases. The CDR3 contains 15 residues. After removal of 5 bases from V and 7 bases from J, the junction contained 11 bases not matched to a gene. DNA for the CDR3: TGTGCCAGCAGTAAACCTCCGGGACAGGGAGGTGGCTACACCTTC. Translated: CASSKPPGQGGGYTF.

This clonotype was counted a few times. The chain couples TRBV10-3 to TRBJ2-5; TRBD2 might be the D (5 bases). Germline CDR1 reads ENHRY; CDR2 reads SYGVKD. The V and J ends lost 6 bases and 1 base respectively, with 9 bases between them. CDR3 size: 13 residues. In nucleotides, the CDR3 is TGTGCCATCAGGGTTGGGAGCCAAGAGACCCAGTACTTC. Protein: CAIRVGSQETQYF.

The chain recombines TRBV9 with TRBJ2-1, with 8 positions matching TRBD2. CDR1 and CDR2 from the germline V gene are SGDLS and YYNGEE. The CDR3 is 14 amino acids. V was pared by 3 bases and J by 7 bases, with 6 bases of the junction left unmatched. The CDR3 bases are TGTGCCAGCAGCGGCCCGGGACTAGGGAATGAGCAGTTCTTC. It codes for CASSGPGLGNEQFF.

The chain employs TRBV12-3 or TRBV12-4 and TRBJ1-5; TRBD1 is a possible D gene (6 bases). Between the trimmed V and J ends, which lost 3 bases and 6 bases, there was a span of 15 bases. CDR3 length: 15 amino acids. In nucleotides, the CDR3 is TGTGCCAGCAGTTTGTTTACAGGGCCCCCTCAGCCCCAGCATTTT. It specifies CASSLFTGPPQPQHF.

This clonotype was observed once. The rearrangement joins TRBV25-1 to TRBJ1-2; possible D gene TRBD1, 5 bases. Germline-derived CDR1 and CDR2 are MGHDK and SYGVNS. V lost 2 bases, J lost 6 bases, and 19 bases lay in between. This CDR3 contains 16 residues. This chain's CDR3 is CASSEPGDVYPDGYTF. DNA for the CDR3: TGTGCCAGCAGTGAACCCGGGGACGTCTACCCCGATGGCTACACCTTC.

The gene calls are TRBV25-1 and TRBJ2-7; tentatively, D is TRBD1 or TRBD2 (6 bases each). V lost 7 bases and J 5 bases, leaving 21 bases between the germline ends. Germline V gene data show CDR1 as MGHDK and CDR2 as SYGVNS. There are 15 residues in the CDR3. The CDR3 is CASTEGRTEPHEQYF. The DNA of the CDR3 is TGTGCCAGCACAGAGGGGAGGACAGAGCCCCACGAGCAGTACTTC.

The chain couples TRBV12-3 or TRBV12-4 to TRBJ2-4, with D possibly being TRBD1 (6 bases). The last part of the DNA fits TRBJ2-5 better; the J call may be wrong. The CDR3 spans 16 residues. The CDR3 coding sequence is TGTGCCAGCAGTCTTCCGGGACATCGGAGCGAAGAGACCCAGTACTTC. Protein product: CASSLPGHRSEETQYF.

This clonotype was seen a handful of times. CDR3 DNA sequence: TGCGCCAGCAGCCAAGGGGACAGTACCGAGCAGTACTTC. Amino acid sequence: CASSQGDSTEQYF. The chain joins TRBV4-1 to TRBJ2-7, with 7 bases that match TRBD1. V lost 1 base, J lost 6 bases, and 3 bases stayed unmatched. This CDR3 spans 13 amino acids. Germline CDR1 and CDR2: MGHRA and YSYEKL.

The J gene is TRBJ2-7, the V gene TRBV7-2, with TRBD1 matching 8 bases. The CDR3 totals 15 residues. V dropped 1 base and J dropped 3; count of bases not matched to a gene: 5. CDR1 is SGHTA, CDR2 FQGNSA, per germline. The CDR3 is CASSLDGQGSYEQYF. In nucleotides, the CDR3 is TGTGCCAGCAGCTTAGACGGACAGGGAAGCTACGAGCAGTACTTC.

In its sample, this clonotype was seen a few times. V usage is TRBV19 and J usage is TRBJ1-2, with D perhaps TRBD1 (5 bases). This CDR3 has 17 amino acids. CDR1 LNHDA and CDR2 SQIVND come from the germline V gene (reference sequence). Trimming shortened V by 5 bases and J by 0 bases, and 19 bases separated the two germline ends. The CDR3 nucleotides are TGTGCCAGTAGTGCCCCCCAGAGGGGTTCGGCTAACTATGGCTACACCTTC. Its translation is CASSAPQRGSANYGYTF. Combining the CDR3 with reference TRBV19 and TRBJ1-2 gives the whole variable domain DGGITQSPKYLFRKEGQNVTLSCEQNLNHDAMYWYRQDPGQGLRLIYYSQIVNDFQKGDIAEGYSVSREKKESFPLTVTSAQKNPTAFYLCASSAPQRGSANYGYTFGSGTRLTVV.

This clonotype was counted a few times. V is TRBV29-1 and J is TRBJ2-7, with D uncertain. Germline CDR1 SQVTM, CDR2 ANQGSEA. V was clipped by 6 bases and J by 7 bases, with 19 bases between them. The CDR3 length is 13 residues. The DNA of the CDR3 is TGCAGCGTCGCTCTCCCTCTGCTGGGAGAGCAGTACTTC. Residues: CSVALPLLGEQYF.